This T cell receptor (beta chain) was sequenced for a study of T cell repertoires in cytomegalovirus infection. Study overall: In the study, CMV epitopes included recently identified HLA-C-restricted and well-studied HLA-B-restricted ones. Both a matching HLA type and CMV infection were indicated by public TCR beta signatures. Study-level findings and limits: Individuals carrying CMV plus the relevant HLA were identified by cumulative frequency of public TCR beta families. The response measured ex vivo was dominated by TCR beta clonotypes (HLA-C-restricted and CMV-specific).

Trimming pared 2 bases from V and 6 bases from J, leaving 15 bases between. The germline CDR1 and CDR2 sequences are LGHDT and YNNKEL (reference sequence). The CDR3 runs to 15 residues. As regards this clonotype: Its antigen is undetermined.

TCRdb re-called the reads through MiXCR, storing one row per CDR3 protein. The table records approximately 910,000 distinct CDR3 sequences, around a third of them present only once. The sequence was obtained from a human donor in good health (CMV status not recorded). Some clones in this sample may be carry-over from other donors' samples. The rearrangement uses TRBV3-1 and TRBJ2-3; D gene ambiguous. The sample consisted of cultured CD8+ T cells from PBMCs, taken from culture after CMV antigen stimulation. The CDR3 DNA is TGTGCCAGCAGCCAATCTGACCCCGGTCCGGATACGCAGTATTTT. Its protein is CASSQSDPGPDTQYF.